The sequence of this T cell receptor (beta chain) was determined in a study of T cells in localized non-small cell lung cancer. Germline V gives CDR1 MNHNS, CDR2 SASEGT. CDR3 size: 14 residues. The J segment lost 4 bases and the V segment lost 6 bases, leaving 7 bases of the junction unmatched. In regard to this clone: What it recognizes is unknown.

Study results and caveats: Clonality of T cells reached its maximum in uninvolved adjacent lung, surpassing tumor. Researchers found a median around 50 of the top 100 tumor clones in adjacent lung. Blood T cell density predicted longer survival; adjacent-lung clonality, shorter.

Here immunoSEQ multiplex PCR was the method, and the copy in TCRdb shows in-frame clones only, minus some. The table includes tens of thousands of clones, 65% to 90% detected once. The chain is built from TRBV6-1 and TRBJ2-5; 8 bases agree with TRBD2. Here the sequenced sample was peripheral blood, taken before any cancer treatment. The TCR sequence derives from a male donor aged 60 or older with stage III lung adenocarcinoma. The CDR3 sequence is CASREREGGETQYF. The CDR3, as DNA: TGTGCCAGCAGGGAACGGGAGGGTGGAGAGACCCAGTACTTC.